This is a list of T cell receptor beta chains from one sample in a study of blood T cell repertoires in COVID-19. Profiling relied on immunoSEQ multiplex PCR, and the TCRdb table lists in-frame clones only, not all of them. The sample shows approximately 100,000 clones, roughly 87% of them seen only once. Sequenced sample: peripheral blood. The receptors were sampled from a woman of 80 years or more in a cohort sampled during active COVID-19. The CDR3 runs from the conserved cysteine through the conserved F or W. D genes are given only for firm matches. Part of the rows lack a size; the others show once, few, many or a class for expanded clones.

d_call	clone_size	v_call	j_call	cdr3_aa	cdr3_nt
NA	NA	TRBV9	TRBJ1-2	CASSVGGYGYTF	TGTGCCAGCAGCGTAGGAGGGTACGGCTACACCTTC
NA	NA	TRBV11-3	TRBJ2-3	CASSLGGSLDTQYF	TGTGCCAGCAGCTTAGGAGGAAGCCTGGATACGCAGTATTTT
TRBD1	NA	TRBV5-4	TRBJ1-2	CASSPDLGQANYGYTF	TGTGCCAGCAGCCCCGACCTTGGACAGGCTAACTATGGCTACACCTTC
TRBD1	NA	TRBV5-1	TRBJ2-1	CASSLGQGSNEQFF	TGCGCCAGCAGCTTGGGACAGGGGTCCAATGAGCAGTTCTTC
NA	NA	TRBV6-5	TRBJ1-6	CASSLTEEISPLHF	TGTGCCAGCAGTCTGACAGAAGAGATTTCACCCCTCCACTTT
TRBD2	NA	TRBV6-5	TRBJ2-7	CASSSSGGPVGEQYF	TGTGCCAGCAGCTCTAGCGGGGGGCCAGTCGGAGAGCAGTACTTC
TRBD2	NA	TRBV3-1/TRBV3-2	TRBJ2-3	CASSPPGLGTDTQYF	TGTGCCAGCAGCCCACCGGGACTAGGCACAGATACGCAGTATTTT
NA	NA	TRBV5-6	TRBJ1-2	CASSLREKGHYTF	TGTGCCAGCAGCTTGAGGGAGAAGGGCCACTACACCTTC
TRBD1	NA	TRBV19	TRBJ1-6	CASRSGRSRGQGSYSPLHF	TGTGCCAGTAGGTCCGGGAGGTCGCGGGGACAGGGATCTTATTCACCCCTCCACTTT
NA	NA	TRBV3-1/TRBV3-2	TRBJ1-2	CASSPSGTILGYGYTF	TGTGCCAGCAGCCCCTCCGGAACCATCCTAGGATATGGCTACACCTTC
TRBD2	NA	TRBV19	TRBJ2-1	CASSTSTSGIYNEQFF	TGTGCCAGTAGTACCTCGACTAGCGGGATATACAATGAGCAGTTCTTC
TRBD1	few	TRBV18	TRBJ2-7	CASSPGQGYYEQYF	TGTGCCAGCTCACCGGGACAGGGGTACTACGAGCAGTACTTC
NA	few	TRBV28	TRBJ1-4	CASRLRRTLYNEKLFF	TGTGCCAGCAGACTCAGGAGGACCCTCTATAATGAAAAACTGTTTTTT
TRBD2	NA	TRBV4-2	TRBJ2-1	CASSRLTGGSSYNEQFF	TGTGCCAGCAGCCGACTCACCGGGGGGAGCTCCTACAATGAGCAGTTCTTC
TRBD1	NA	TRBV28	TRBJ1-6	CASSLVTGGNSPLHF	TGTGCCAGCAGTTTAGTTACAGGGGGTAATTCACCCCTCCACTTT
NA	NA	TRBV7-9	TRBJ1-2	CASSFEGGRGYTF	TGTGCCAGCAGCTTCGAGGGGGGGCGAGGCTACACCTTC
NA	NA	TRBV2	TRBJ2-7	CASSAALGAYEQYF	TGTGCCAGCAGTGCCGCGTTGGGGGCATACGAGCAGTACTTC
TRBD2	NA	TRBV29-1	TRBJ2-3	CSSRRLAGESDTQYF	TGCAGCTCTCGAAGACTAGCGGGAGAGTCAGATACGCAGTATTTT
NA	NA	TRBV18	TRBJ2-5	CASSPREDQYF	TGTGCCAGCTCACCACGCGAGGACCAGTACTTC
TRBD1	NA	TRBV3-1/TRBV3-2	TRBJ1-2	CASSPGQGGVGGYTF	TGTGCCAGCAGTCCTGGACAGGGAGGAGTAGGTGGCTACACCTTC
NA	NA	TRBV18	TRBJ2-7	CASSPRTAGAANEQYF	TGTGCCAGCTCACCGAGGACTGCAGGAGCGGCGAACGAGCAGTACTTC
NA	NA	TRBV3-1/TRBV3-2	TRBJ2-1	CASSLGAGSYNEQFF	TGTGCCAGCAGTCTGGGGGCAGGCTCCTACAATGAGCAGTTCTTC
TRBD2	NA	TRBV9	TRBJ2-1	CASSLGLANYNEQFF	TGTGCCAGCAGCCTGGGACTAGCGAACTACAATGAGCAGTTCTTC
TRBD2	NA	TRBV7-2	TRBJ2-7	CASSITSGSPPYEQYF	TGTGCCAGCAGCATCACTAGCGGGAGCCCCCCCTACGAGCAGTACTTC
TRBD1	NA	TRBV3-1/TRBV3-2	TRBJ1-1	CASSQTGVNTEAFF	TGTGCCAGCAGCCAAACAGGGGTGAACACTGAAGCTTTCTTT
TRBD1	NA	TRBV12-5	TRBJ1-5	CASGQDRQPQHF	TGTGCTAGCGGACAGGATAGGCAGCCCCAGCATTTT
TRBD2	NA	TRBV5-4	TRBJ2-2	CASREGREGRFGELFF	TGTGCCAGCAGGGAGGGGCGGGAGGGCCGTTTCGGGGAGCTGTTTTTT
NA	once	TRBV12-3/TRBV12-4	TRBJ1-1	CASSSGRYTEAFF	TGTGCCAGCAGTTCCGGTCGCTACACTGAAGCTTTCTTT
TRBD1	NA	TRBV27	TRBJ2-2	CASSPQGALLSGELFF	TGTGCCAGCAGCCCACAGGGGGCCCTCCTGAGCGGGGAGCTGTTTTTT
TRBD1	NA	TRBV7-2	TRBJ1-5	CASSLLGGLVGNQPQHF	TGTGCCAGCAGCTTATTAGGGGGCCTAGTTGGCAATCAGCCCCAGCATTTT